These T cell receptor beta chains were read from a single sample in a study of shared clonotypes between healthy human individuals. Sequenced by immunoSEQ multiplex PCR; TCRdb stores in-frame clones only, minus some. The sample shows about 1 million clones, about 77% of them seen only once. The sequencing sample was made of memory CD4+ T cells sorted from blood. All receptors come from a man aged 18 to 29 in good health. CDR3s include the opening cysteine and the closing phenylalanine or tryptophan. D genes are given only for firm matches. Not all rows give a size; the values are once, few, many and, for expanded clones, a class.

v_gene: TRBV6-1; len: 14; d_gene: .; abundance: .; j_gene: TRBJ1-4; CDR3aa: CANSEGGLNEKLFF; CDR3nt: TGTGCCAACTCTGAGGGGGGACTTAATGAAAAACTGTTTTTT
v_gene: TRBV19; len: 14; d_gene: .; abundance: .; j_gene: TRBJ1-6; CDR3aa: CASRRSSYNSPLHF; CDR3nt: TGTGCCAGTAGGCGGAGCTCCTATAATTCACCCCTCCACTTT
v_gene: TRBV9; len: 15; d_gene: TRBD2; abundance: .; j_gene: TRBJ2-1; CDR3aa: CASSAPGLVNNEQFF; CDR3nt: TGTGCCAGCAGCGCGCCGGGACTAGTTAACAATGAGCAGTTCTTC
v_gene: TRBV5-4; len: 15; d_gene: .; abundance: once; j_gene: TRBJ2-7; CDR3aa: CASSLDPDGSYEQYF; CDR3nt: TGTGCCAGCAGCTTGGACCCTGACGGGTCCTACGAGCAGTACTTC
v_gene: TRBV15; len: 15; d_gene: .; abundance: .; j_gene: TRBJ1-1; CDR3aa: CATSRDLGSGTEAFF; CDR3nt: TGTGCCACCAGCAGAGATTTGGGGTCGGGCACTGAAGCTTTCTTT
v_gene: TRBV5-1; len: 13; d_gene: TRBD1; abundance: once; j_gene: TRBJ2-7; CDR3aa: CASSLGGDRVHYF; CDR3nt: TGCGCCAGCAGCCTAGGGGGAGACAGGGTGCATTACTTC
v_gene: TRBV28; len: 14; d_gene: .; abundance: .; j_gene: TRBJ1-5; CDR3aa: CASSLSQGRLPQHF; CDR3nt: TGTGCCAGCAGTTTATCTCAGGGGCGCCTCCCCCAGCATTTT
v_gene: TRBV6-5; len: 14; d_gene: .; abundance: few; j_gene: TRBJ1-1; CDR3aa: CASRRDGTNTEAFF; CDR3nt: TGTGCCAGCAGAAGGGACGGAACTAACACTGAAGCTTTCTTT
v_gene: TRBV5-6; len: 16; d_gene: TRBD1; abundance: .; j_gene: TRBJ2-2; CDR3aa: CASSTAGTGVSGELFF; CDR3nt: TGTGCCAGCAGCACCGCCGGGACAGGGGTATCCGGGGAGCTGTTTTTT
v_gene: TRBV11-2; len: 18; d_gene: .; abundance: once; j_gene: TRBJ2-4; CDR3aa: CASSLDPRDVEWKNIQYF; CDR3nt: TGTGCCAGCAGCTTAGATCCGAGGGACGTTGAATGGAAAAACATTCAGTACTTC
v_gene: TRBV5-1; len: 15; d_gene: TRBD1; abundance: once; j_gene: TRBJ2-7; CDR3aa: CASSSPGTGAHEQYF; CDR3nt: TGCGCCAGCAGCTCTCCCGGGACAGGGGCCCACGAGCAGTACTTC
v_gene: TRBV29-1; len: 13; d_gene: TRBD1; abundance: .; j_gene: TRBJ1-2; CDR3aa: CSVGDRAYYGYTF; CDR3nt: TGCAGCGTCGGTGACAGGGCCTACTATGGCTACACCTTC
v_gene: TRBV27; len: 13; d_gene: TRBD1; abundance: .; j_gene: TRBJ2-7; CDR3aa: CASRGQGAGEQYF; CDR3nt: TGTGCCAGCAGGGGACAGGGAGCGGGCGAGCAGTACTTC
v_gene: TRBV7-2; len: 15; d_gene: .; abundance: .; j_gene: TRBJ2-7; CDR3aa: CASSPLGHLDYEQYF; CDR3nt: TGTGCCAGCAGCCCTCTAGGACATCTTGACTACGAGCAGTACTTC
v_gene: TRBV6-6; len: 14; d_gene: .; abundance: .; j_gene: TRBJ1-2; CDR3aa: CASSMAGYTAGYTF; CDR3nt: TGTGCCAGCAGCATGGCTGGTTACACGGCGGGCTACACCTTC
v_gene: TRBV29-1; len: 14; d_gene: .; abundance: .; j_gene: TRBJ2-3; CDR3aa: CSVELANRRDTQYF; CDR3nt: TGCAGCGTTGAGTTAGCGAATCGTAGAGATACGCAGTATTTT
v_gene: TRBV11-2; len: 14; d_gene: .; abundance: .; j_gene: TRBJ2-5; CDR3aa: CASSLVGFGETQYF; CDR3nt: TGTGCCAGCAGCTTAGTAGGGTTTGGAGAGACCCAGTACTTC
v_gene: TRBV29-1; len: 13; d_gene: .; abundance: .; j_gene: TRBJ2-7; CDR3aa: CSVVRLDKGEQYF; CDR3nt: TGCAGCGTTGTTCGCCTAGATAAGGGCGAGCAGTACTTC
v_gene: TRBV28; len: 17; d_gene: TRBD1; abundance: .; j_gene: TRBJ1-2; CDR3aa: CASSLPGQGAIGYGYTF; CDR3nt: TGTGCCAGCAGTCTTCCGGGACAGGGGGCGATAGGCTATGGCTACACCTTC
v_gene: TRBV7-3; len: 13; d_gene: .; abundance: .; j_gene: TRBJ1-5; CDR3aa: CASSVSQGQPQHF; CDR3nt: TGTGCCAGCAGTGTCTCCCAAGGGCAGCCCCAGCATTTT
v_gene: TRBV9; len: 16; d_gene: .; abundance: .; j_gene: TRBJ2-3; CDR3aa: CASSAASGTSTDTQYF; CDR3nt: TGTGCCAGCAGTGCGGCCAGCGGAACTAGCACAGATACGCAGTATTTT
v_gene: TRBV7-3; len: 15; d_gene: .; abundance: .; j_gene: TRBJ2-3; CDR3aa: CASSLTSGRTDTQYF; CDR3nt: TGTGCCAGCAGCTTAACCTCGGGGCGCACAGATACGCAGTATTTT
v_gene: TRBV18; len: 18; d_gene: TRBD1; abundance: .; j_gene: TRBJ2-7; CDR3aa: CASSITRSRDRQIYEQYF; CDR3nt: TGTGCCAGCTCAATCACCCGGTCCCGGGACAGACAGATCTACGAGCAGTACTTC
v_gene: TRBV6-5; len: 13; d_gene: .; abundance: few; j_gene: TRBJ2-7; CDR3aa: CASSPPGFNEQYF; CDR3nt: TGTGCCAGCAGCCCACCAGGTTTTAACGAGCAGTACTTC
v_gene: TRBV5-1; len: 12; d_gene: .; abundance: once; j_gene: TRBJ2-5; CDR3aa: CASSLVGETQYF; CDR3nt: TGCGCCAGCAGCCTAGTTGGGGAGACCCAGTACTTC
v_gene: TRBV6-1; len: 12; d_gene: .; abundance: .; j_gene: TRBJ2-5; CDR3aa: CASSPGGETQYF; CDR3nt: TGTGCCAGCAGTCCCGGTGGTGAGACCCAGTACTTC
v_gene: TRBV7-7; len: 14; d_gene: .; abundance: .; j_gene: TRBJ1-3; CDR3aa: CASSSGGAGNTIYF; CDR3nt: TGTGCTAGCAGCTCGGGGGGCGCTGGAAACACCATATATTTT
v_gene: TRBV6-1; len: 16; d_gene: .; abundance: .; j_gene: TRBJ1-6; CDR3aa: CASSATTNSYNSPLHF; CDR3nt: TGTGCCAGCAGTGCAACAACCAATTCCTATAATTCACCCCTCCACTTT
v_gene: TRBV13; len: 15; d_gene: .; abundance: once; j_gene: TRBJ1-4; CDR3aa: CASSFRQFGNEKLFF; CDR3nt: TGTGCCAGCAGCTTCCGACAGTTTGGGAATGAAAAACTGTTTTTT
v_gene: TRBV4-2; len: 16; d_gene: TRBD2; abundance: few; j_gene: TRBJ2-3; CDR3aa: CASSQVTSGMGDTQYF; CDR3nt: TGTGCCAGCAGCCAAGTTACTAGCGGGATGGGAGATACGCAGTATTTT
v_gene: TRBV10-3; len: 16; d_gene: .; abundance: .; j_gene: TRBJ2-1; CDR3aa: CAISESRGRKINEQFF; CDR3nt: TGTGCCATCAGTGAGTCGAGGGGCAGGAAGATCAATGAGCAGTTCTTC
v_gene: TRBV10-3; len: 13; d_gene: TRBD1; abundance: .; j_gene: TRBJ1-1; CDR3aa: CAIAQGVDTEAFF; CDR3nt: TGTGCCATCGCACAGGGGGTTGACACTGAAGCTTTCTTT
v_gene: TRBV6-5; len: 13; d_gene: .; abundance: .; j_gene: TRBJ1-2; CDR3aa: CASSYSAGFGYTF; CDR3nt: TGTGCCAGCAGTTACTCGGCCGGGTTTGGCTACACCTTC
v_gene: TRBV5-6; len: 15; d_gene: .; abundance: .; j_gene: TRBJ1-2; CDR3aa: CASSHRTGRGYGYTF; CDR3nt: TGTGCCAGCAGCCATAGAACAGGTCGGGGCTATGGCTACACCTTC
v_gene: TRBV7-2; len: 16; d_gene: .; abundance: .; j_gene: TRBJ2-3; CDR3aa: CASSLNRGGLTDTQYF; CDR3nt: TGTGCCAGCAGCTTAAATCGGGGCGGCCTGACAGATACGCAGTATTTT
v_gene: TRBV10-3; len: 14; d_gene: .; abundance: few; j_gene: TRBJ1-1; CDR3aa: CAISVGGMNTEAFF; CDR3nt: TGTGCCATCAGTGTTGGCGGCATGAACACTGAAGCTTTCTTT
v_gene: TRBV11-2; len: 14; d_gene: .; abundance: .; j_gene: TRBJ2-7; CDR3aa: CASSLPGGPYEQYF; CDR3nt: TGTGCCAGCAGCTTACCCGGGGGTCCCTACGAGCAGTACTTC
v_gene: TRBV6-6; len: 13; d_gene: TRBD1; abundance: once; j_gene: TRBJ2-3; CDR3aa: CASRQGALGTQYF; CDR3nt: TGTGCCAGCCGACAGGGGGCGTTAGGTACGCAGTATTTT
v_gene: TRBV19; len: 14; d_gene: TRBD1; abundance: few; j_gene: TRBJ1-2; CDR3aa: CASHLTGDNYGYTF; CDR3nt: TGTGCCAGTCATCTGACAGGGGATAACTATGGCTACACCTTC
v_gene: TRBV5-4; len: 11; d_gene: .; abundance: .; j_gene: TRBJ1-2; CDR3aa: CASSSFFGYTF; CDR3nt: TGTGCCAGCAGCTCTTTCTTTGGCTACACCTTC
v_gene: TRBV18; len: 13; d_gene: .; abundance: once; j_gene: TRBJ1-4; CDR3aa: CASSPDSYEKLFF; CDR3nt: TGTGCCAGCTCACCGGACAGTTATGAAAAACTGTTTTTT
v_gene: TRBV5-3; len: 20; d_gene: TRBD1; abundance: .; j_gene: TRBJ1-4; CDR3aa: CARSDIPRTGKTFKNEKLFF; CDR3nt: TGTGCCAGAAGCGACATCCCTCGGACAGGTAAAACCTTCAAGAACGAAAAACTGTTTTTT
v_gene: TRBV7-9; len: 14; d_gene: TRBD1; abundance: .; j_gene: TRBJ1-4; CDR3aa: CASSSGTGDEKLFF; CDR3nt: TGTGCCAGCAGTTCCGGGACAGGGGACGAAAAACTGTTTTTT
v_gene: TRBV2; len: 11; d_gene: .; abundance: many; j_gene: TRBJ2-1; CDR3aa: CASKYDNEQFF; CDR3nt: TGTGCCAGCAAATACGACAATGAGCAGTTCTTC
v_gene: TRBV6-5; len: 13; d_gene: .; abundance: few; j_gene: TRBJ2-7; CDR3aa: CASAERLGVEQYF; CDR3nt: TGTGCCAGCGCCGAAAGACTAGGAGTCGAGCAGTACTTC
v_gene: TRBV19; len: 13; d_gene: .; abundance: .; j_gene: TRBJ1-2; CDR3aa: CASSFQQSGGYTF; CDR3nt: TGTGCCAGTAGTTTTCAACAGTCTGGCGGCTACACCTTC
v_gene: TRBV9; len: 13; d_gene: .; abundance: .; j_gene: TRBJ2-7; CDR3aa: CASSPGEAYEQYF; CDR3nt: TGTGCCAGCAGTCCAGGGGAGGCCTACGAGCAGTACTTC
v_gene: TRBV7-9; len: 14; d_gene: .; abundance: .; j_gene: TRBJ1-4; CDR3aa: CASNVGATNEKLFF; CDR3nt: TGTGCCAGCAACGTAGGGGCAACTAATGAAAAACTGTTTTTT
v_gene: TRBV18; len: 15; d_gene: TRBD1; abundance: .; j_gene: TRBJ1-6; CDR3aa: CASSPVARGDSPLHF; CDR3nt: TGTGCCAGCTCACCAGTCGCCAGGGGGGACTCACCCCTCCACTTT
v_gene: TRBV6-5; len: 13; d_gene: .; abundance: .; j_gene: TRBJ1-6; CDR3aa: CASRRGKNSPLHF; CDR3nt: TGTGCCAGCAGACGCGGGAAAAATTCACCCCTCCACTTT
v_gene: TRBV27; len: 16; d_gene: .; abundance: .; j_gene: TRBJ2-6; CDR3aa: CASSWDSRSGANVLTF; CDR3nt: TGTGCCAGCAGTTGGGACTCCCGCTCTGGGGCCAACGTCCTGACTTTC
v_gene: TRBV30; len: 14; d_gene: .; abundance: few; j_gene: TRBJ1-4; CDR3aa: CAWSVGAINEKLFF; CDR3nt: TGTGCCTGGAGTGTGGGCGCCATTAATGAAAAACTGTTTTTT
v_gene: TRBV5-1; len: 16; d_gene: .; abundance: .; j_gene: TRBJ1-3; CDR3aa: CASSSSGMPSGNTIYF; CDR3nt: TGCGCCAGCAGCTCGTCCGGGATGCCCTCTGGAAACACCATATATTTT
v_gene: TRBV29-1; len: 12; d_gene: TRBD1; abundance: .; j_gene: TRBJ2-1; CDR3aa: CSGDRGRREQFF; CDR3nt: TGCAGCGGGGACAGGGGGCGGCGGGAGCAGTTCTTC
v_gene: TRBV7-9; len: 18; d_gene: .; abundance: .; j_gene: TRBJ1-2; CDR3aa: CASSSASARQGHLGGYTF; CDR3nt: TGTGCCAGCAGCTCCGCCTCGGCCCGTCAGGGACACCTGGGAGGCTACACCTTC